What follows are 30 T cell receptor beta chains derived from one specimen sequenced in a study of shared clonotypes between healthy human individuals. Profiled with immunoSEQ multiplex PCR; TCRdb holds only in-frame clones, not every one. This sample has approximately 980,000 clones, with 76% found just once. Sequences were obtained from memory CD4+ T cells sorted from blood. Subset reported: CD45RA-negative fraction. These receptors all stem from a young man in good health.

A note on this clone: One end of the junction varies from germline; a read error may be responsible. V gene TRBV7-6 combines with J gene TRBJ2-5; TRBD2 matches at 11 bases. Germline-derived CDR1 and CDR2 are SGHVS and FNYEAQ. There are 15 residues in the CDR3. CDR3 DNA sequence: TGTGCCAGCAGTTTAGCGGGAGGGTCCCTGGAGACCCAGTACTTC. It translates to CASSLAGGSLETQYF.

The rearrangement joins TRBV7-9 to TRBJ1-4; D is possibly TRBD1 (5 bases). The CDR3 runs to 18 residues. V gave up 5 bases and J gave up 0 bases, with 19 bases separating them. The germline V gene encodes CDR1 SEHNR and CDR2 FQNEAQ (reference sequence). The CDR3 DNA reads TGTGCCAGCAGCAACCCACGGGGGTCTCCTTCAACTAATGAAAAACTGTTTTTT. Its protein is CASSNPRGSPSTNEKLFF.

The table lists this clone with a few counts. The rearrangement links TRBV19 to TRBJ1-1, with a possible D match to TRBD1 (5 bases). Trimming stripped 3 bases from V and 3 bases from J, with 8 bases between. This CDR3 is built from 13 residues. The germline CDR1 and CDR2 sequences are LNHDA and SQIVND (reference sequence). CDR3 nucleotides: TGTGCCAGTAGTATCCGCAGGGACACTGAAGCTTTCTTT. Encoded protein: CASSIRRDTEAFF.

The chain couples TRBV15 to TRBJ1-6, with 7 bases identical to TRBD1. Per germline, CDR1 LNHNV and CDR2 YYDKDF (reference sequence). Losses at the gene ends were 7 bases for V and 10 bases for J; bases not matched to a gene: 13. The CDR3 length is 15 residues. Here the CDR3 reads CATNNRGKGKSPLHF. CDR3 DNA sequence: TGTGCCACCAATAACAGGGGTAAAGGAAAGTCACCCCTCCACTTT.

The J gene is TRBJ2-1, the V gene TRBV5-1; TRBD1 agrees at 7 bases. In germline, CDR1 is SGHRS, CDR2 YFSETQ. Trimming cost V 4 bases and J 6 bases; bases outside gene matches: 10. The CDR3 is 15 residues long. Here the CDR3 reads CASSTGQSKINEQFF. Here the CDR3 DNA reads TGCGCCAGCAGCACGGGACAGAGTAAAATCAATGAGCAGTTCTTC.

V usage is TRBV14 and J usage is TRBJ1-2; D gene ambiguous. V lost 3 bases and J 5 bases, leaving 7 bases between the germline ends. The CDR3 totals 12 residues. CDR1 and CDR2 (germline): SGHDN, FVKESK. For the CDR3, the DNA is TGTGCCAGCAGCCAGGCAGAGTATGGCTACACCTTC. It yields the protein CASSQAEYGYTF.

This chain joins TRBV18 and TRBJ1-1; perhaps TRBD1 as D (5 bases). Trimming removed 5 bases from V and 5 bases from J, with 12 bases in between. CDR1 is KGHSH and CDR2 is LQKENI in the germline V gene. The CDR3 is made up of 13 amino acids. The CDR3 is CASSTGPGTEAFF. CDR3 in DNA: TGTGCCAGCTCAACGGGACCGGGAACTGAAGCTTTCTTT.

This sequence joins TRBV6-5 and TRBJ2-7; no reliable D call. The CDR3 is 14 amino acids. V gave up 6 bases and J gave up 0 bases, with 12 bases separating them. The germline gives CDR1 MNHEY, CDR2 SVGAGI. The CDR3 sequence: CASSPPRNSYEQYF. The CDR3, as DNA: TGTGCCAGCAGCCCTCCCCGGAACTCCTACGAGCAGTACTTC.

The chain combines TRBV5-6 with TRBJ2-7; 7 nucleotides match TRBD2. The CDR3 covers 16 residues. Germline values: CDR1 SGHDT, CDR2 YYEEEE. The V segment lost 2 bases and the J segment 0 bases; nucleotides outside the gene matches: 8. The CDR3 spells CASSFLGAGSSYEQYF. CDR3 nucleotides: TGTGCCAGCAGCTTTTTAGGAGCGGGAAGCTCCTACGAGCAGTACTTC.

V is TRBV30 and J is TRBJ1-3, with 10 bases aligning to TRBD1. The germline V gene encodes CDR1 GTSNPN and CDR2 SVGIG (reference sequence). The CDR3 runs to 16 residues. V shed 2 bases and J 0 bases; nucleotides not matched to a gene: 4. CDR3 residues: CAWSRQGAFSGNTIYF. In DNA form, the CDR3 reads TGTGCCTGGAGTAGACAGGGGGCCTTCTCTGGAAACACCATATATTTT.

The CDR3 region is CASSLDQASGANVLTF. CDR3 bases: TGCGCCAGCAGCTTGGACCAGGCATCTGGGGCCAACGTCCTGACTTTC. This chain links TRBV5-1 with TRBJ2-6, with unresolved D. Looked up from germline, CDR1 is SGHRS and CDR2 is YFSETQ. There are 16 residues in the CDR3. Trimming shortened V by 0 bases and J by 1 base, and 8 bases separated the two germline ends.

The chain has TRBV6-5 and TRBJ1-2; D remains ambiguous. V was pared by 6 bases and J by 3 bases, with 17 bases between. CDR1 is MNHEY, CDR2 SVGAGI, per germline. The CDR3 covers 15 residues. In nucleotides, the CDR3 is TGTGCCAGCAGCCCCCGAGTGGCTGGGGACTATGGCTACACCTTC. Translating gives CASSPRVAGDYGYTF.

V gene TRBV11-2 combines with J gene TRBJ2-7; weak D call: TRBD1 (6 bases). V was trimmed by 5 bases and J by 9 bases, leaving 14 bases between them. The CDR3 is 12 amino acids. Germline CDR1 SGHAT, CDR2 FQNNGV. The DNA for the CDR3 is TGTGCCAGCAGCCCTATACAGGGCGTGCAGTACTTC. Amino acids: CASSPIQGVQYF.

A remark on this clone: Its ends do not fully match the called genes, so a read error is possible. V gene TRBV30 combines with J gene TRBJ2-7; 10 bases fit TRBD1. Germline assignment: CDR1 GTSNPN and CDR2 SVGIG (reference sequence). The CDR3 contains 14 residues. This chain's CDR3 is CAWSRTGGFYGQYF. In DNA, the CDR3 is TGTGCCTGGAGTCGGACAGGGGGATTCTACGGGCAGTACTTC.

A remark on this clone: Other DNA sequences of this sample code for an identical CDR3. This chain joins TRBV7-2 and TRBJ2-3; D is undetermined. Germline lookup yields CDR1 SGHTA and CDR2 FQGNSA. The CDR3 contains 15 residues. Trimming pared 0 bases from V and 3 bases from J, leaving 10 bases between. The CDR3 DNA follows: TGTGCCAGCAGCTTAGCCACCACGTCAACAGATACGCAGTATTTT. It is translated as CASSLATTSTDTQYF.

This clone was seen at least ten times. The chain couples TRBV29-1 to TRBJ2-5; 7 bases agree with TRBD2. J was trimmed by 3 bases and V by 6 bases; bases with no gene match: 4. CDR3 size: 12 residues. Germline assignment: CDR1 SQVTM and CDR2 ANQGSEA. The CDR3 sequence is CSVRLAEETQYF. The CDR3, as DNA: TGCAGCGTCAGGCTAGCGGAAGAGACCCAGTACTTC.

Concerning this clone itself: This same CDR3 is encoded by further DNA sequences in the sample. As DNA, the CDR3 is TGCGCCAGCAGCTTGGGATCTGGCGCAGATACGCAGTATTTT. Translating gives CASSLGSGADTQYF. The chain carries TRBV5-1 and TRBJ2-3; D remains unclear. V lost 0 bases and J lost 4, with 9 bases in between. Germline V gives CDR1 SGHRS, CDR2 YFSETQ. The length of the CDR3 is 14 residues.

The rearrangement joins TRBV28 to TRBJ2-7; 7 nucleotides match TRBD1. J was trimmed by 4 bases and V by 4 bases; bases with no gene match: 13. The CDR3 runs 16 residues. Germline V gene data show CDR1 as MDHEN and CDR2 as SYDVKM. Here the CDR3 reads CASSSSDVTGLYEQYF. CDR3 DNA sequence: TGTGCCAGCAGTTCCTCTGACGTGACAGGGTTATACGAGCAGTACTTC.

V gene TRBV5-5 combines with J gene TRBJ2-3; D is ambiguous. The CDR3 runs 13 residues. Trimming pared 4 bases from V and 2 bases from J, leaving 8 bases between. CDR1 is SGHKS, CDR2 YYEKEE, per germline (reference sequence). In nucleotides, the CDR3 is TGTGCCAGCAGCCTAAGTGCCACAGATACGCAGTATTTT. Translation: CASSLSATDTQYF. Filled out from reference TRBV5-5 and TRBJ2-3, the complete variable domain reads DAGVTQSPTHLIKTRGQQVTLRCSPISGHKSVSWYQQVLGQGPQFIFQYYEKEERGRGNFPDRFSARQFPNYSSELNVNALLLGDSALYLCASSLSATDTQYFGPGTRLTVL.

The DNA for the CDR3 is TGTGCCAGCAGCTTAACACCCCTCGCCACAGGGAGCGGCTACACCTTC. Encoded protein: CASSLTPLATGSGYTF. The genes are TRBV9 and TRBJ1-2, with D perhaps matching TRBD1 (6 bases). The CDR3 is made up of 16 amino acids. Germline assignment: CDR1 SGDLS and CDR2 YYNGEE. The germline V and J ends were trimmed by 4 bases and 8 bases, with 24 bases remaining between them.

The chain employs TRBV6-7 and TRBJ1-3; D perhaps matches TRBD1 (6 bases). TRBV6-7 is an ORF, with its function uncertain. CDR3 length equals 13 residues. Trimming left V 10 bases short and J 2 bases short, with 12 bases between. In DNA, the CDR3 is TGTGCCACCCGGGACATACCTGGAAACACCATATATTTT. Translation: CATRDIPGNTIYF.

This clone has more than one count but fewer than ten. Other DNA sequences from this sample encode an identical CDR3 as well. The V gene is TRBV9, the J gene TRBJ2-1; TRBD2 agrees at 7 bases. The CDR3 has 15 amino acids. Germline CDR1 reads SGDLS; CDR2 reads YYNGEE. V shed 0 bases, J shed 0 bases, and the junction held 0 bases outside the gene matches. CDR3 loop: CASSVGTSSYNEQFF. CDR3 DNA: TGTGCCAGCAGCGTAGGGACTAGCTCCTACAATGAGCAGTTCTTC.

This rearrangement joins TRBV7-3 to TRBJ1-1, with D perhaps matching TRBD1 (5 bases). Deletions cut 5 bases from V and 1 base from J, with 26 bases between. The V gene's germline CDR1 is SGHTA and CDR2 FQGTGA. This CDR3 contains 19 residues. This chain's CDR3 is CASSPIEGKGLFWNTEAFF. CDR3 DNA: TGTGCCAGCAGCCCAATCGAGGGAAAGGGGTTGTTTTGGAACACTGAAGCTTTCTTT.

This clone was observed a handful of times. This chain's CDR3 is CASSFDSYDSPLHF. In DNA, the CDR3 is TGTGCCAGCAGTTTTGACAGTTATGATTCACCCCTCCACTTT. The chain uses TRBV6-5 and TRBJ1-6; TRBD1 might be the D (5 bases). V was cut by 4 bases and J by 8 bases, with 12 bases left in between. Germline values: CDR1 MNHEY, CDR2 SVGAGI. The CDR3 covers 14 residues.

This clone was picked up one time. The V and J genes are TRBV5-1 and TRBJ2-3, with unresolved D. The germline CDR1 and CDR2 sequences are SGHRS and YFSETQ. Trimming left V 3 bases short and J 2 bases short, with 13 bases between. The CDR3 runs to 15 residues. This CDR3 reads CASSSTPTITDTQYF. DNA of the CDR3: TGCGCCAGCAGCTCGACTCCAACTATCACAGATACGCAGTATTTT.

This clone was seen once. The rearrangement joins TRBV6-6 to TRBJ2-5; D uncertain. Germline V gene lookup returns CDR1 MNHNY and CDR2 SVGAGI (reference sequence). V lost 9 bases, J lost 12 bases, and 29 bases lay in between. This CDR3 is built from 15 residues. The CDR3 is CAREVVSFPPQKKYF. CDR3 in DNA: TGTGCCAGAGAGGTAGTCTCGTTTCCGCCCCAAAAGAAGTACTTC.

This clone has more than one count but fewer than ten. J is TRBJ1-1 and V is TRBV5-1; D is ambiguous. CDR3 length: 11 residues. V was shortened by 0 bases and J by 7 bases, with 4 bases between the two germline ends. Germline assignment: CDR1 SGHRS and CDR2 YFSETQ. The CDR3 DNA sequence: TGCGCCAGCAGCTTGGGAATTGAAGCTTTCTTT. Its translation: CASSLGIEAFF.

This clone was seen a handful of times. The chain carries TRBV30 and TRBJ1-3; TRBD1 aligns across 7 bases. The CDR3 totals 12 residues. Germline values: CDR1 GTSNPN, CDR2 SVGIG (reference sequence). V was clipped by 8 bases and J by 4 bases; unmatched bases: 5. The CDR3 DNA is TGTGCCGTCGACAGGGTGGGAAACACCATATATTTT. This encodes CAVDRVGNTIYF. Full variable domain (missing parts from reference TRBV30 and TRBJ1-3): SQTIHQWPATLVQPVGSPLSLECTVEGTSNPNLYWYRQAAGRGLQLLFYSVGIGQISSEVPQNLSASRPQDRQFILSSKKLLLSDSGFYLCAVDRVGNTIYFGEGSWLTVV.

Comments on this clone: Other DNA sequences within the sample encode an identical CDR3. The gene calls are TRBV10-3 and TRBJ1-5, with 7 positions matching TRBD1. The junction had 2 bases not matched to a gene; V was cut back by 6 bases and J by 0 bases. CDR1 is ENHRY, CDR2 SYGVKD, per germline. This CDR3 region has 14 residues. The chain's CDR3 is CAISRDSSNQPQHF. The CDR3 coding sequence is TGTGCCATCAGCCGGGACAGTAGCAATCAGCCCCAGCATTTT.

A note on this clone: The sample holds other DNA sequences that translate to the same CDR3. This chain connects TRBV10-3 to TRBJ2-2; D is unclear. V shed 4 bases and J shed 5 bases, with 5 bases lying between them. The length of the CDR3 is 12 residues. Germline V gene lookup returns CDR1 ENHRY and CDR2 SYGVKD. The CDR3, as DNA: TGTGCCATCAGTGTGGGTACCGGGGAGCTGTTTTTT. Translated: CAISVGTGELFF.